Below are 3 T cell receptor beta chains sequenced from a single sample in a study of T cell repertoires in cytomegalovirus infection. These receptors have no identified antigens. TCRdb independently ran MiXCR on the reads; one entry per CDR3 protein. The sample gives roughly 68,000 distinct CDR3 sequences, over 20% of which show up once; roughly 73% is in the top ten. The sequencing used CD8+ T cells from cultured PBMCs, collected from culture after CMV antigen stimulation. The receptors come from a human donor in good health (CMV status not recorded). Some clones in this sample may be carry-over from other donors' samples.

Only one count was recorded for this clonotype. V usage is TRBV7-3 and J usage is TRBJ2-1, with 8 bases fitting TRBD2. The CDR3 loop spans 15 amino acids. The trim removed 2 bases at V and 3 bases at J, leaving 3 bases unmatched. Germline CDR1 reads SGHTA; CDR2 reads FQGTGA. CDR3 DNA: TGTGCCAGCAGCTTAGGTAGCGGGGACTACAATGAGCAGTTCTTC. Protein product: CASSLGSGDYNEQFF.

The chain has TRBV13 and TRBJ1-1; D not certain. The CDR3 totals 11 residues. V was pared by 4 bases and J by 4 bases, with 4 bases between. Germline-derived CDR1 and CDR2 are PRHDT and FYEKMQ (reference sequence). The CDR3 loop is CASSSSTEAFF. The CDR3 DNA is TGTGCCAGCAGCTCCAGCACTGAAGCTTTCTTT.

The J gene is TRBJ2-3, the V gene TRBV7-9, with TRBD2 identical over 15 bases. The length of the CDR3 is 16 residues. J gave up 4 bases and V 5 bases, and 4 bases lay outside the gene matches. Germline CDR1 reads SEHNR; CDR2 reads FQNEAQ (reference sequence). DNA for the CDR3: TGTGCCAGCAGCACTCGGACTAGCGGGGGGGCAGATACGCAGTATTTT. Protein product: CASSTRTSGGADTQYF. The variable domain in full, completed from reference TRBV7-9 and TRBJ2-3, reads DTGVSQNPRHKITKRGQNVTFRCDPISEHNRLYWYRQTLGQGPEFLTYFQNEAQLEKSRLLSDRFSAERPKGSFSTLEIQRTEQGDSAMYLCASSTRTSGGADTQYFGPGTRLTVL.